Shown below are 2 T cell receptor beta chains from a single sample sequenced in a study of CD4 T cells in relation to SARS-CoV-2 and coronaviruses. Using immunoSEQ multiplex PCR, the repertoire was profiled, and TCRdb retains in-frame clones only, with some absent. The profile shows tens of thousands of clones, more than 60% of them singletons. These TCRs' antigens remain unknown. Sequenced input: memory CD4+ T cells from PBMCs, cultured in vitro. The receptors derive from an adult with COVID-19.

This clone was observed a single time. The chain couples TRBV7-9 to TRBJ2-1, with 9 positions matching TRBD2. With V trimmed by 5 bases and J by 5 bases, 10 bases remained unmatched. Germline CDR1 is SEHNR and CDR2 is FQNEAQ (reference sequence). This CDR3 spans 16 amino acids. CDR3 protein: CASSPKRLADHNEQFF. The CDR3 DNA reads TGTGCCAGCAGCCCCAAAAGACTAGCGGATCACAATGAGCAGTTCTTC.

This clone occurred once. The junction departs from the called germline gene at one end, perhaps through a read error. This sequence joins TRBV7-7 and TRBJ2-5, with a weak D call TRBD2 (5 bases). The germline CDR1 and CDR2 sequences are SSHAT and FNYEAQ (reference sequence). This CDR3 is 14 amino acids long. CDR3 sequence: CASSLAWTDETQYF. The CDR3 DNA reads TGTGCTAGCAGCTTAGCGTGGACGGACGAGACCCAGTACTTC. The complete variable domain, with remaining parts taken from reference TRBV7-7 and TRBJ2-5, reads GAGVSQSPRYKVTKRGQDVTLRCDPISSHATLYWYQQALGQGPEFLTYFNYEAQPDKSGLPSDRFSAERPEGSISTLTIQRTEQRDSAMYRCASSLAWTDETQYFGPGTRLLVL.